This is a list of T cell receptor beta chains from one sample in a study of sequential checkpoint blockade in melanoma. Some clones are missing from TCRdb's copy, which holds only in-frame ones; the method was immunoSEQ multiplex PCR. The table lists just over 15,000 clones, under 85% of them singletons. The sample here was CD8+ T cells sorted from blood (inferred from file names), taken from a patient given nivolumab and ipilimumab in sequence. The receptors originated from a human donor with melanoma. The CDR3 runs from the conserved cysteine through the conserved F or W. The D gene is left open where the match is weak. The listing skips clone size in some rows; elsewhere it reads once, few, many or a size class.

clone_size d_call j_call v_call cdr3_nt cdr3_aa
once NA TRBJ2-7 TRBV9 TGTGCCAGCTTGGGGAGGCACTACGAGCAGTACTTC CASLGRHYEQYF
NA TRBD1 TRBJ1-1 TRBV27 TGTGCCAGCAGTTTATGGGAACAGGGGGCCAAAAACACTGAAGCTTTCTTT CASSLWEQGAKNTEAFF
NA NA TRBJ2-7 TRBV7-2 TGTGCCAGCAGCTTCCTAGACAGGACCTACGAGCAGTACTTC CASSFLDRTYEQYF
NA TRBD2 TRBJ2-7 TRBV29-1 TGCAGCGTCGAGGGGAGGACTAGCGAATCTCGCTCCTACGAGCAGTACTTC CSVEGRTSESRSYEQYF
NA TRBD1 TRBJ1-2 TRBV2 TGTGCCAGCAGTGCCTGGGGACAGGGCTACTATGGCTACACCTTC CASSAWGQGYYGYTF
NA TRBD2 TRBJ2-1 TRBV9 TGTGCCAGCAGCGTAGCCCCGGGACTAGTTCTAAATGAGCAGTTCTTC CASSVAPGLVLNEQFF
NA TRBD1 TRBJ2-7 TRBV12-5 TGTGCTAGTGGTTTGGCTCTCGGGACAGGGGTCGACGAGCAGTACTTC CASGLALGTGVDEQYF
NA TRBD2 TRBJ2-2 TRBV9 TGTGCCAGCAGCGTAGGAGGGTCGGGAGGAGGGGACACCGGGGAGCTGTTTTTT CASSVGGSGGGDTGELFF
NA TRBD2 TRBJ2-5 TRBV4-1 TGCGCCAGCAGCCAAGATAAAGTAGCGGGGTACCAAGAGACCCAGTACTTC CASSQDKVAGYQETQYF
once NA TRBJ2-3 TRBV6-6 TGTGCCAGCAGTCCCTCCCGGTTGGATACGCAGTATTTT CASSPSRLDTQYF
once TRBD1 TRBJ2-7 TRBV19 TGTGCCAGTAAATTACAGGGGGGTGCCTACGAGCAGTACTTC CASKLQGGAYEQYF
NA TRBD2 TRBJ2-7 TRBV28 TGTGCCACCGAACTAGCGGGAGTGCACGAGCAGTACTTC CATELAGVHEQYF
NA TRBD1 TRBJ2-5 TRBV5-6 TGTGCCAGCAGCTTAGGGGGCTTTAAGGAGACCCAGTACTTC CASSLGGFKETQYF
NA TRBD2 TRBJ2-7 TRBV9 TGTGCCAGCAGCGGTCTGGCGGGACTAGACGAGCAGTACTTC CASSGLAGLDEQYF
NA TRBD1 TRBJ1-1 TRBV6-1 TGTGCCAGCAGTATCCAGGGGGATAACACTGAAGCTTTCTTT CASSIQGDNTEAFF
NA NA TRBJ2-1 TRBV9 TGTGCCAGCAGCCCGCCGGACAGAGGGTACAATGAGCAGTTCTTC CASSPPDRGYNEQFF
few TRBD1 TRBJ2-7 TRBV5-4 TGTGCCAGCAGTCTAACAGGGGGCCGGGACGAGCAGTACTTC CASSLTGGRDEQYF
NA TRBD2 TRBJ2-2 TRBV5-4 TGTGCCAGCAGCCAGGGACTAGCGGGGAACACCGGGGAGCTGTTTTTT CASSQGLAGNTGELFF
NA TRBD2 TRBJ2-1 TRBV7-8 TGTGCCAGCAGCTTAGGGTGGCTAGCGGGCTCGATTGGGGATGAGCAGTTCTTC CASSLGWLAGSIGDEQFF
NA NA TRBJ1-2 TRBV6-1 TGTGCCAGCAGTGAAGACAGGGCGGCTAACTATGGCTACACCTTC CASSEDRAANYGYTF
NA NA TRBJ2-7 TRBV11-2 TGTGCCAGCAGCCCCCATCCCTCCTACGAGCAGTACTTC CASSPHPSYEQYF
NA NA TRBJ2-1 TRBV19 TGTGCCAGTAGTATTAGCCCAGCCCTTTACAATGAGCAGTTCTTC CASSISPALYNEQFF
NA TRBD1 TRBJ2-7 TRBV15 TGTGCCACCAGCAGCACAGGGGGCAACGAGCAGTACTTC CATSSTGGNEQYF
few TRBD2 TRBJ2-1 TRBV4-3 TGCGCCAGCAGCCAAGAGGCTAGCGGGACATCCTACAATGAGCAGTTCTTC CASSQEASGTSYNEQFF
NA TRBD1 TRBJ1-1 TRBV4-1 TGCGCCAGCAGCCTCTCAGGACAGGGCCCGAACACTGAAGCTTTCTTT CASSLSGQGPNTEAFF
NA TRBD1 TRBJ2-7 TRBV27 TGTGCCAGCAGTTCGGGGACAGGGGCTTCCGAGCAGTACTTC CASSSGTGASEQYF
NA TRBD2 TRBJ2-7 TRBV7-2 TGTGCCAGCAGCTTAACTAGCGGGACGGGGTACTTC CASSLTSGTGYF